The 25 T cell receptor beta chains in this list originate from one sample, sequenced in a study of tumor-infiltrating lymphocytes in oesophageal squamous cell carcinoma. MiXCR, run by TCRdb on the PCR reads, gives a single entry per CDR3 protein. The data contain roughly 20,000 distinct CDR3 sequences, around 39% of them singletons. The material sequenced was esophageal tumor tissue. The receptors were sampled from a male donor with esophageal squamous cell carcinoma.

A word on this clonotype: A much larger clone differs from this one at a single base, so this may be a read error. The chain is built from TRBV5-6 and TRBJ2-6, with D possibly matching TRBD2 (5 bases). The J call may be in error: the DNA end matches TRBJ2-7 better. There are 15 residues in the CDR3. Germline values: CDR1 SGHDT, CDR2 YYEEEE. CDR3 DNA sequence: TGTGCCAGCAGCCTTAATAGCGAGAGCTACAATGAGCAGTACTTC. It translates to CASSLNSESYNEQYF.

This chain joins TRBV5-6 and TRBJ2-7; D gene ambiguous. The J call may be in error: the DNA end matches TRBJ2-5 better. Looked up from germline, CDR1 is SGHDT and CDR2 is YYEEEE. The length of the CDR3 is 12 residues. The CDR3 spells CASGLRQETQYF. CDR3 nucleotide sequence: TGTGCCAGCGGATTGCGACAAGAGACCCAGTACTTC.

This clonotype was found a few times. This may stem from a read error, because a much larger clone lies one nucleotide away. The chain has TRBV11-2 and TRBJ2-1; 8 bases line up with TRBD1. Germline V gives CDR1 SGHAT, CDR2 FQNNGV. Germline trimming cut 0 bases from V and 13 bases from J; bases unmatched to any gene: 8. The CDR3 consists of 14 residues. CDR3 sequence reads: CASSLDLDRETQFF. CDR3 bases: TGTGCCAGCAGCTTAGATCTGGACAGGGAGACCCAGTTCTTC.

This clonotype was seen repeatedly, ten times or more. The V and J genes are TRBV10-1 and TRBJ2-5; 7 nucleotides line up with TRBD2. The tail of the sequence fits TRBJ2-7 better, so the J call may be wrong. In germline, CDR1 is WNHNN, CDR2 SYGVQD (reference sequence). The CDR3 has 14 residues. The CDR3 region is CASSAVGREGEQYF. The CDR3 coding sequence is TGCGCCAGCAGTGCTGTCGGCAGGGAGGGCGAGCAGTACTTC.

The chain joins TRBV4-1 to TRBJ2-6; D is perhaps TRBD1 or TRBD2 (5 bases each). The germline CDR1 and CDR2 sequences are MGHRA and YSYEKL. This CDR3 is built from 18 residues. V shed 3 bases and J shed 2 bases, with 17 bases lying between them. As DNA, the CDR3 is TGCGCCAGCAGCCATATGGGGGACCTTTTGACTGGGGCCAACGTCCTGACTTTC. Amino acid sequence: CASSHMGDLLTGANVLTF.

The chain is built from TRBV5-1 and TRBJ1-3; D ambiguous. CDR1 SGHRS and CDR2 YFSETQ come from the germline V gene. The CDR3 length is 16 residues. V lost 7 bases, J lost 0 bases, and 17 bases lay in between. DNA for the CDR3: TGCGCCAGCGGCCGTGGTTCGGCCCTCTCTGGAAACACCATATATTTT. This translates into CASGRGSALSGNTIYF.

With regard to this clonotype: This likely comes from a read error, as the CDR3 has no conserved phenylalanine or tryptophan at its end. No DNA is shown, since the ends of the CDR3 on it are uncertain; the CDR3 is the one TCRdb lists. The chain joins TRBV28 to TRBJ2-7; whether TRBD1, the table's D call, matches the DNA was not checked. The CDR3 totals 18 residues, both ends included. Per germline, CDR1 MDHEN and CDR2 SYDVKM. The CDR3 loop is CASSGFRDRASYGYTFGS.

The chain has TRBV29-1 and TRBJ2-6; possibly TRBD2 for D (6 bases). The J call may be faulty, since TRBJ2-5 better matches the DNA end. The CDR3 is 12 amino acids. Germline V lookup: CDR1 SQVTM, CDR2 ANQGSEA. The CDR3 here is CSADGGQETQYF. The CDR3, as DNA: TGCAGCGCCGACGGGGGACAAGAGACCCAGTACTTC.

Ten or more counts support this clonotype. This chain joins TRBV10-2 and TRBJ2-1, with 7 bases lining up with TRBD2. V gave up 10 bases and J gave up 4 bases; unmatched junction bases: 10. This CDR3 comprises 14 residues. Germline CDR1 is WSHSY and CDR2 is SAAADI. CDR3 region: CAIRGSGPYNEQFF. The CDR3, as DNA: TGCGCCATCCGGGGTAGCGGGCCTTACAATGAGCAGTTCTTC.

The genes are TRBV27 and TRBJ1-1, with D tentatively TRBD1 (5 bases). In germline, CDR1 is MNHEY, CDR2 SMNVEV (reference sequence). V was trimmed by 5 bases and J by 1 base, leaving 11 bases between them. This CDR3 is built from 14 residues. The CDR3 region has the DNA TGTGCCAGCAGTCCACGGGACTGGAACACTGAAGCTTTCTTT. It yields the protein CASSPRDWNTEAFF.

The V and J genes are TRBV11-1 and TRBJ2-1, with D perhaps matching TRBD1 or TRBD2 (5 bases each). This CDR3 is 13 amino acids long. Trimming removed 3 bases from V and 6 bases from J, with 9 bases in between. CDR1 and CDR2 from the germline V gene are SGHAT and FQDESV (reference sequence). CDR3 amino acids: CASSLGTINEQFF. The CDR3 DNA reads TGTGCCAGCAGCTTGGGGACGATCAATGAGCAGTTCTTC.

J is TRBJ1-2 and V is TRBV7-2; D is undetermined. The length of the CDR3 is 13 residues. Germline assignment: CDR1 SGHTA and CDR2 FQGNSA. Deletions cut 4 bases from V and 1 base from J, with 7 bases between. CDR3 residues: CASSSSYNYGYTF. In DNA form, the CDR3 reads TGTGCCAGCAGCTCAAGTTATAACTATGGCTACACCTTC. The full variable domain, in which reference TRBV7-2 and TRBJ1-2 provide the parts outside the CDR3, is GAGVSQSPSNKVTEKGKDVELRCDPISGHTALYWYRQSLGQGLEFLIYFQGNSAPDKSGLPSDRFSAERTGGSVSTLTIQRTQQEDSAVYLCASSSSYNYGYTFGSGTRLTVV.

The chain recombines TRBV10-3 with TRBJ2-1, with D perhaps matching TRBD2 (6 bases). Near its end, the DNA agrees better with TRBJ2-7, so the J call may be wrong. Germline loops: CDR1 ENHRY, CDR2 SYGVKD. The CDR3 sequence is 13 residues long. The CDR3 is CAISDNSGHEQYF. Here the CDR3 DNA reads TGTGCCATCAGTGACAATAGCGGCCACGAGCAGTACTTC.

This clonotype was observed at least ten times. The germline gene is not matched at one end of the junction; a read error may be the cause. The CDR3 bases are TGTGCCAGCAGCGGAGACCGTCAACTCGGGGGGCGAGTCTTC. This gives the protein CASSGDRQLGGRVF. The chain joins TRBV2 to TRBJ1-2; perhaps TRBD1 as D (6 bases). There are 14 residues in the CDR3. Germline CDR1 and CDR2: SNHLY and FYNNEI.

The chain couples TRBV25-1 to TRBJ2-4; TRBD2 aligns across 7 bases. Trimming cost V 6 bases and J 15 bases; bases outside gene matches: 17. Per the germline V gene, CDR1 is MGHDK and CDR2 is SYGVNS. The CDR3 runs 14 residues. The DNA for the CDR3 is TGTGCCAGCAGAGTGGGGGGGAACACCGGGGAGCTGTACTTC. Translating it yields CASRVGGNTGELYF.

The table lists this clonotype with many counts. The rearrangement joins TRBV5-6 to TRBJ1-2; possible D gene TRBD1, 6 bases. V lost 0 bases and J lost 3, with 12 bases in between. The CDR3 is made up of 15 amino acids. The V gene's germline CDR1 is SGHDT and CDR2 YYEEEE. The CDR3 DNA reads as TGTGCCAGCAGCTTGGGGGTGGCAGGGGACTATGGCTACACCTTC. Translating gives CASSLGVAGDYGYTF.

By share of the sample, this clonotype is medium-sized. J is TRBJ2-2 and V is TRBV12-3 or TRBV12-4; tentative D call: TRBD2 (7 bases). Deletions cut 2 bases from V and 5 bases from J, with 12 bases between. The CDR3 extends over 15 amino acids. CDR3 in DNA: TGTGCCAGCAGTTTATTCGGGGGGCATACCGGGGAGCTGTTTTTT. Residues: CASSLFGGHTGELFF.

This clonotype was recorded at least ten times. The chain employs TRBV7-2 and TRBJ1-5, with D perhaps TRBD1 (5 bases). The CDR3 has 15 amino acids. Deletions cut 5 bases from V and 7 bases from J, with 18 bases between. The germline CDR1 and CDR2 sequences are SGHTA and FQGNSA. The CDR3 DNA follows: TGTGCCAGCAGCCCCGGCACGGGGGGAAACCAGCCCCAGCATTTT. Translated, it gives CASSPGTGGNQPQHF. Full variable domain (remainder filled in from reference TRBV7-2 and TRBJ1-5): GAGVSQSPSNKVTEKGKDVELRCDPISGHTALYWYRQSLGQGLEFLIYFQGNSAPDKSGLPSDRFSAERTGGSVSTLTIQRTQQEDSAVYLCASSPGTGGNQPQHFGDGTRLSIL.

V and J are TRBV7-2 and TRBJ2-3; 10 bases line up with TRBD1. J lost 4 bases, V lost 5 bases, and 12 bases had no gene match. Germline CDR1 and CDR2: SGHTA and FQGNSA. This CDR3 is built from 17 residues. For the CDR3, the DNA is TGTGCCAGCAGCGCAGTATGGGACAGGGGTTTCGCAGATACGCAGTATTTT. Amino acids: CASSAVWDRGFADTQYF.

This sequence joins TRBV10-3 and TRBJ2-3; possibly TRBD1 for D (6 bases). V was pared by 3 bases and J by 3 bases, with 22 bases between. Germline CDR1 and CDR2: ENHRY and SYGVKD. The CDR3 runs to 18 residues. This CDR3 reads CAISDLKKGVGGTDTQYF. The CDR3 nucleotides are TGTGCCATCAGTGATTTGAAAAAGGGGGTTGGTGGTACAGATACGCAGTATTTT.

Turning to this clonotype: The conserved phenylalanine or tryptophan is not found at the CDR3 terminus, so this likely reflects a read error. The limits of the CDR3 on the DNA are not certain, so only TCRdb's listed CDR3 is given. This sequence joins TRBV7-6 and TRBJ2-5; the listed D gene, TRBD1, was not tested against the DNA. Germline assignment: CDR1 SGHVS and CDR2 FNYEAQ. From its first to its last residue, the CDR3 has 15 amino acids. The CDR3: CASISTGGNEQFFGS.

The V gene is TRBV4-3, the J gene TRBJ2-1; 8 bases are shared with TRBD1. Matching the DNA end better, TRBJ2-7 makes the J call doubtful. This CDR3 is built from 14 residues. Germline CDR1 and CDR2: LGHNA and YSLEER. The CDR3, as DNA: TGCGCCAGCAGCCAAGGGACAGGGTACAATGAGCAGTACTTC. This sequence encodes CASSQGTGYNEQYF.

This clonotype occurred many times. The rearrangement links TRBV24-1 to TRBJ1-2; D perhaps matches TRBD1 (5 bases). Germline V gene data show CDR1 as KGHDR and CDR2 as SFDVKD. V lost 1 base and J lost 3, with 8 bases in between. The CDR3 has 14 residues. The CDR3 nucleotides read TGTGCCACCAGTGATTTAACAGGAGACTATGGCTACACCTTC. This translates into CATSDLTGDYGYTF.

This chain joins TRBV5-1 and TRBJ2-2; tentative D call: TRBD1 (5 bases). Trimming removed 3 bases from V and 7 bases from J, with 7 bases in between. The CDR3 extends over 12 amino acids. Germline V CDR1 and CDR2: SGHRS, YFSETQ. CDR3 loop: CASSSQGGELFF. The CDR3 coding sequence is TGCGCCAGCAGCTCCCAGGGCGGGGAGCTGTTTTTT.

The chain carries TRBV4-3 and TRBJ1-5; a possible D gene is TRBD1 (5 bases). The ends were cut back, 1 base at V and 7 bases at J, with 14 bases in the middle. The CDR3 runs to 15 residues. CDR1 is LGHNA and CDR2 is YSLEER in the germline V gene. The CDR3 nucleotides read TGCGCCAGCAGCCAAGTATTCGCTGGGGGGCAGCCCCAGCATTTT. Amino acid sequence: CASSQVFAGGQPQHF.